The clone carrying this TCR beta chain came up once. Its antigen is unknown. Repertoires were generated with immunoSEQ multiplex PCR, while TCRdb's copy carries only in-frame clones and drops some. The sample includes some 43,000 clones, roughly 90% of them seen just once. This sample is drawn from a study of cytomegalovirus exposure and HLA in healthy donors. Study-wide background: It was reported in a later analysis that the 90 to 150 validation repertoires used the same platform as the approximately 650 first-cohort repertoires. General study points: Rare TCR sequences dominated, though some public TCRs recurred in many donors. Reported performance of the classifier showed diagnosis of cytomegalovirus status with high specificity and sensitivity.

Trimming stripped 4 bases from V and 0 bases from J, with 9 bases between. Germline lookup yields CDR1 MDHEN and CDR2 SYDVKM. The CDR3 is 14 residues long. The sequenced sample consisted of PBMCs. The source is a man in his late teens or twenties in good health and CMV-seronegative. The V call is TRBV28, the J call TRBJ1-2; weak D call: TRBD1 (5 bases). The CDR3 reads CASSSGTANYGYTF. Written as DNA, the CDR3 is TGTGCCAGCAGTTCGGGGACTGCTAACTATGGCTACACCTTC.